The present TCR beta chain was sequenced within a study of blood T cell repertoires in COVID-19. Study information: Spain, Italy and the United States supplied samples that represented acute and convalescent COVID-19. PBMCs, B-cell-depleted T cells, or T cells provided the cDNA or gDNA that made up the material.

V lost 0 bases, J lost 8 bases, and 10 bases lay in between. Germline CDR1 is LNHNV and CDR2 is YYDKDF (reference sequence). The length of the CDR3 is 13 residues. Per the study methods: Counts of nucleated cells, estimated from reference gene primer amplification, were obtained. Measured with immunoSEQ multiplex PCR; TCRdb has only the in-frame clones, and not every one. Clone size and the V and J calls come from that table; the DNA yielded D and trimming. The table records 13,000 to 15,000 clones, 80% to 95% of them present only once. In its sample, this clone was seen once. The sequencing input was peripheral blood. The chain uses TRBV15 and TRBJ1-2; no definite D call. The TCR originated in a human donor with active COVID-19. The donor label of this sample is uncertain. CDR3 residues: CATSRDGRGGYTF. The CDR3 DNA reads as TGTGCCACCAGCAGAGATGGCCGCGGCGGCTACACCTTC.